The 14 T cell receptor beta chains presented below share a single source sample, sequenced in a study of cytomegalovirus exposure and HLA in healthy donors. The PCR used 60 Vbeta and 13 Jbeta primers. Sequenced by immunoSEQ multiplex PCR; TCRdb stores in-frame clones only, minus some. Among 100,000 or so clones, around 70% were seen once, and the ten largest hold 1.3%. The material sequenced was PBMCs. These receptors all come from a man aged 35 to 55 in good health and CMV-seronegative.

This clone was observed a single time. The V call is TRBV5-1, the J call TRBJ2-3, with 8 bases fitting TRBD1. This CDR3 spans 14 amino acids. V lost 4 bases, J lost 5 bases, and 6 bases stayed unmatched. Per germline, CDR1 SGHRS and CDR2 YFSETQ. The chain's CDR3 is CASSARQGRDTQYF. CDR3 bases: TGCGCCAGCAGCGCCCGACAGGGGAGAGATACGCAGTATTTT. Full variable domain (missing parts from reference TRBV5-1 and TRBJ2-3): KAGVTQTPRYLIKTRGQQVTLSCSPISGHRSVSWYQQTPGQGLQFLFEYFSETQRNKGNFPGRFSGRQFSNSRSEMNVSTLELGDSALYLCASSARQGRDTQYFGPGTRLTVL.

The chain uses TRBV5-8 and TRBJ1-1; D gene unclear. V was trimmed by 4 bases and J by 5 bases, leaving 21 bases between them. CDR3 length: 16 amino acids. The germline V gene encodes CDR1 SGHTS and CDR2 YDEGEE. The CDR3 sequence: CASSLPSPGGRTEAFF. The CDR3 DNA reads as TGTGCCAGCAGCCTCCCGTCCCCCGGAGGGAGGACTGAAGCTTTCTTT.

The chain carries TRBV9 and TRBJ2-5, with 10 bases aligning to TRBD1. Germline CDR1 reads SGDLS; CDR2 reads YYNGEE. CDR3 length equals 14 residues. Unmatched junction bases numbered 6, after V lost 3 bases and J lost 7 bases. This chain's CDR3 is CASSAGQGIGTQYF. Here the CDR3 DNA reads TGTGCCAGCAGCGCGGGACAGGGGATAGGGACCCAGTACTTC.

In this sample, this clone turned up a few times. J is TRBJ2-1 and V is TRBV11-1; tentative D call: TRBD2 (6 bases). This CDR3 region has 13 residues. Looked up from germline, CDR1 is SGHAT and CDR2 is FQDESV (reference sequence). The ends were cut back, 7 bases at V and 4 bases at J, with 11 bases in the middle. In nucleotides, the CDR3 is TGTGCCAGCATCTCCGCGGGATACAATGAGCAGTTCTTC. Translation: CASISAGYNEQFF.

The V call is TRBV6-1, the J call TRBJ2-7; 10 nucleotides align to TRBD2. Germline V CDR1 and CDR2: MNHNS, SASEGT. V trimming: 5 bases; J trimming: 6 bases; junction bases outside the gene matches: 7. The CDR3 spans 14 residues. For the CDR3, the DNA is TGTGCCAGCAGTCAGCGGGAGGGCCGCAGCGAGCAGTACTTC. This encodes CASSQREGRSEQYF.

This chain links TRBV19 with TRBJ1-3, with a tentative D call TRBD1 (6 bases). The CDR3 consists of 16 residues. Germline V gene data show CDR1 as LNHDA and CDR2 as SQIVND (reference sequence). The V and J ends lost 6 bases and 3 bases respectively, with 18 bases between them. In nucleotides, the CDR3 is TGTGCCAGTAGGCGGCTTGTAGGGGGAAGTGGAAACACCATATATTTT. Protein sequence: CASRRLVGGSGNTIYF.

The chain joins TRBV2 to TRBJ1-5; D might be TRBD1 (5 bases). Germline loops: CDR1 SNHLY, CDR2 FYNNEI. There are 12 residues in the CDR3. V was shortened by 5 bases and J by 7 bases, with 9 bases between the two germline ends. CDR3 protein: CASSRGSQPQHF. Written as DNA, the CDR3 is TGTGCCAGCAGTAGGGGTAGCCAGCCCCAGCATTTT.

The V call is TRBV6-5, the J call TRBJ2-1; 7 bases align to TRBD2. This CDR3 spans 12 amino acids. Trimming at V came to 6 bases and at J to 8 bases, leaving 4 bases not matched to a gene. CDR1 and CDR2 (germline): MNHEY, SVGAGI. The CDR3 sequence is CASSSRGYEQFF. Here the CDR3 DNA reads TGTGCCAGCAGCTCGCGGGGGTATGAGCAGTTCTTC.

There are a few counts of this clone. The V call is TRBV6-5, the J call TRBJ2-7; 7 bases match TRBD1. The germline gives CDR1 MNHEY, CDR2 SVGAGI. The CDR3 consists of 14 residues. The ends lost 4 bases at V and 9 bases at J; junction bases unmatched: 12. The CDR3 protein is CASSFYSQGRVQYF. As DNA, the CDR3 is TGTGCCAGCAGTTTCTACTCACAGGGGAGAGTGCAGTACTTC.

V is TRBV5-8 and J is TRBJ2-2; D is undetermined. The germline V gene encodes CDR1 SGHTS and CDR2 YDEGEE. This CDR3 region has 17 residues. V lost 2 bases and J lost 3, with 17 bases in between. Here the CDR3 reads CASSFALGPADTGELFF. CDR3 sequence (DNA): TGTGCCAGCAGCTTCGCCCTAGGCCCCGCGGACACCGGGGAGCTGTTTTTT.

This clone was counted once. The gene calls are TRBV5-1 and TRBJ1-2; 7 bases fit TRBD1. The germline V gene encodes CDR1 SGHRS and CDR2 YFSETQ. The CDR3 length is 13 residues. V trimming: 4 bases; J trimming: 6 bases; junction bases outside the gene matches: 6. CDR3 DNA: TGCGCCAGCAGCGATCCCGGGACAGATGGCTACACCTTC. This codes for CASSDPGTDGYTF.

The table lists this clone with a few counts. The chain is built from TRBV30 and TRBJ2-7; 8 nucleotides match TRBD1. CDR1 is GTSNPN, CDR2 SVGIG, per germline (reference sequence). There are 14 residues in the CDR3. V dropped 6 bases and J dropped 4; count of bases not matched to a gene: 11. The CDR3 nucleotides read TGTGCCTGCCATACCCAGGGGGCGGGATACGAGCAGTACTTC. Encoded protein: CACHTQGAGYEQYF.

This sequence joins TRBV4-2 and TRBJ1-3; D gene uncertain. Per germline, CDR1 LGHNA and CDR2 YNFKEQ. Trimming removed 1 base from V and 0 bases from J, with 10 bases in between. This CDR3 region has 16 residues. The CDR3 nucleotides read TGTGCCAGCAGCCAAGGCCCGTGGAGCTCTGGAAACACCATATATTTT. It yields the protein CASSQGPWSSGNTIYF.

The V call is TRBV30, the J call TRBJ1-2; D unclear. Germline values: CDR1 GTSNPN, CDR2 SVGIG (reference sequence). The CDR3 extends over 13 amino acids. V dropped 0 bases and J dropped 0 bases, with 5 bases sitting between them. The CDR3 DNA reads as TGTGCCTGGAGTGTTGGCCCTAACTATGGCTACACCTTC. This translates into CAWSVGPNYGYTF.